These 6 T cell receptor beta chains were sequenced from one sample in a study of radiation and T cells in renal cell carcinoma. Regarding time point: blood 4 weeks post-SBRT, at nephrectomy. The treatment was: 15 Gy SBRT to primary tumor, nephrectomy 4 weeks later. Sequencing used immunoSEQ multiplex PCR; TCRdb keeps in-frame clones, though not all of them. The table shows 120,000 to 150,000 clones, with around 88% occurring only once. Sample: blood, taken from a patient whose treatment included radiotherapy and nephrectomy. These receptors originate from a woman aged 45-59 years with renal cell carcinoma.

The CDR3 region is CASSSHPQGTGELFF. CDR3 bases: TGTGCCAGTAGTAGTCACCCACAGGGGACCGGGGAGCTGTTTTTT. The V call is TRBV19, the J call TRBJ2-2, with TRBD1 matching over 7 bases. Per germline, CDR1 LNHDA and CDR2 SQIVND (reference sequence). Trimming took 4 bases from V and 5 from J; bases not matched to a gene: 7. This CDR3 spans 15 amino acids.

This chain links TRBV5-4 with TRBJ2-2; D is ambiguous. The CDR3 length is 15 residues. Germline CDR1 is SGHNT and CDR2 is YYREEE (reference sequence). Trimming removed 0 bases from V and 1 base from J, with 7 bases in between. The CDR3 protein is CASSLAWGNTGELFF. CDR3 nucleotide sequence: TGTGCCAGCAGCTTGGCCTGGGGGAACACCGGGGAGCTGTTTTTT.

V is TRBV18 and J is TRBJ2-1; TRBD1 or TRBD2 may be the D gene (5 bases each). CDR1 and CDR2 from the germline V gene are KGHSH and LQKENI. V gave up 6 bases and J gave up 4 bases, with 16 bases separating them. The CDR3 covers 15 residues. The chain's CDR3 is CASSRRDGAYNEQFF. CDR3 nucleotides: TGTGCCAGCTCTCGACGGGACGGAGCGTACAATGAGCAGTTCTTC.

This clone occurred once. This sequence joins TRBV5-6 and TRBJ2-7; a possible D gene is TRBD2 (5 bases). V lost 4 bases, J lost 2 bases, and 16 bases lay in between. This CDR3 has 15 residues. Germline V gives CDR1 SGHDT, CDR2 YYEEEE. The CDR3 region is CASSDSPGETYEQYF. DNA of the CDR3: TGTGCCAGCAGCGACTCTCCCGGGGAAACCTACGAGCAGTACTTC.

The DNA of the CDR3 is TGTGCCAGCAGTTCCTCCCAGATTTACGAGCAGTACTTC. Its translation is CASSSSQIYEQYF. This chain links TRBV28 with TRBJ2-7; D is unresolved. The CDR3 extends over 13 amino acids. Trimming stripped 4 bases from V and 4 bases from J, with 11 bases between. Germline-derived CDR1 and CDR2 are MDHEN and SYDVKM. Full variable domain (outside the CDR3, taken from reference TRBV28 and TRBJ2-7): DVKVTQSSRYLVKRTGEKVFLECVQDMDHENMFWYRQDPGLGLRLIYFSYDVKMKEKGDIPEGYSVSREKKERFSLILESASTNQTSMYLCASSSSQIYEQYFGPGTRLTVT.

The V call is TRBV5-1, the J call TRBJ2-7, with D tentatively TRBD1 (6 bases). This CDR3 is built from 15 residues. Per the germline V gene, CDR1 is SGHRS and CDR2 is YFSETQ. Between the trimmed V and J ends, which lost 1 base and 7 bases, there was a span of 18 bases. The CDR3 sequence: CASSLTGHPYDEQYF. The CDR3 region has the DNA TGCGCCAGCAGCTTGACGGGACACCCTTACGATGAGCAGTACTTC.